The 19 T cell receptor beta chains presented below share a single source sample, sequenced in a study of T cell changes during pregnancy in multiple sclerosis. This table comes from immunoSEQ multiplex PCR, and its TCRdb copy is limited to in-frame clones, with some not included. The profile shows more than 55,000 clones, under 95% of them singletons. Sequenced here: CD8+ T cells from peripheral blood mononuclear cells, sampled in the third trimester of pregnancy. These receptors came from a female donor with multiple sclerosis, enrolled in a pregnancy study.

This rearrangement joins TRBV12-5 to TRBJ2-1; a possible D gene is TRBD1 (6 bases). Germline assignment: CDR1 LGHNT and CDR2 FRNRAP. The CDR3 is 16 residues long. The V gene lost 2 bases and the J gene lost 5 bases, with 16 bases spanning the gap. CDR3 DNA sequence: TGTGCTAGTGGTTTGTTGCGCAGGGGACCCAACAATGAGCAGTTCTTC. This sequence encodes CASGLLRRGPNNEQFF.

J is TRBJ1-5 and V is TRBV27, with D maybe TRBD1 (5 bases). Germline lookup yields CDR1 MNHEY and CDR2 SMNVEV (reference sequence). The CDR3 extends over 15 amino acids. V lost 9 bases to trimming and J lost 0 bases, with 15 bases between them. The CDR3 region is CASAHAGVSNQPQHF. Written as DNA, the CDR3 is TGTGCCAGTGCCCATGCGGGGGTTAGCAATCAGCCCCAGCATTTT.

The CDR3 DNA sequence: TGCAGCGTTCTAGGAGGGGCCACTGAAGCTTTCTTT. It codes for CSVLGGATEAFF. The gene calls are TRBV29-1 and TRBJ1-1, with D possibly matching TRBD1 (5 bases). From germline, CDR1 is SQVTM and CDR2 ANQGSEA. This CDR3 spans 12 amino acids. V was trimmed by 5 bases and J by 4 bases, leaving 11 bases between them.

V usage is TRBV19 and J usage is TRBJ2-1; D ambiguous. Per the germline V gene, CDR1 is LNHDA and CDR2 is SQIVND (reference sequence). The CDR3 runs to 14 residues. The V and J ends lost 3 bases and 0 bases respectively, with 6 bases between them. CDR3 bases: TGTGCCAGTAGTATCCTAGACTCCTACAATGAGCAGTTCTTC. Translation gives CASSILDSYNEQFF.

This chain links TRBV23-1 with TRBJ1-5; 7 bases match TRBD1. TRBV23-1 is an open reading frame whose function is uncertain. The CDR3 consists of 23 residues. V was clipped by 1 base and J by 1 base; unmatched bases: 25. The CDR3 bases are TGCGCCAGCAGTCAATTCCACCCTTCTGACAGGGTGAGGTTAGAAAGGAGCAATCAGCCCCAGCATTTT. It encodes CASSQFHPSDRVRLERSNQPQHF.

CDR3 sequence: CASSESLSNYGYTF. The CDR3 DNA reads as TGTGCCAGCAGTGAATCTTTATCCAACTATGGCTACACCTTC. The V gene is TRBV2, the J gene TRBJ1-2; D gene ambiguous. This CDR3 region has 14 residues. Trimming removed 2 bases at V and 2 bases at J, with 9 bases between. Germline CDR1 SNHLY, CDR2 FYNNEI.

V usage is TRBV2 and J usage is TRBJ1-2; 7 nucleotides match TRBD1. CDR3 size: 15 residues. Germline CDR1 and CDR2: SNHLY and FYNNEI. The V gene end was trimmed by 6 bases and the J gene end by 4 bases; junction bases not matched to a gene: 11. In nucleotides, the CDR3 is TGTGCCAGCAGCCTGATACAGGGGATCAGCTATGGCTACACCTTC. Amino acids: CASSLIQGISYGYTF.

V gene TRBV5-6 combines with J gene TRBJ2-7; D is ambiguous. The V and J ends lost 5 bases and 5 bases respectively, with 11 bases between them. Germline CDR1 and CDR2: SGHDT and YYEEEE. The length of the CDR3 is 12 residues. CDR3 sequence: CASSFLGNEQYF. The CDR3 DNA is TGTGCCAGCAGTTTTCTAGGTAACGAGCAGTACTTC. The variable domain in full, completed from reference TRBV5-6 and TRBJ2-7, reads DAGVTQSPTHLIKTRGQQVTLRCSPKSGHDTVSWYQQALGQGPQFIFQYYEEEERQRGNFPDRFSGHQFPNYSSELNVNALLLGDSALYLCASSFLGNEQYFGPGTRLTVT.

V usage is TRBV6-6 and J usage is TRBJ2-5; no firm D call. TRBJ2-7 matches the DNA end more closely, so the J call is doubtful. Looked up from germline, CDR1 is MNHNY and CDR2 is SVGAGI (reference sequence). The CDR3 is 11 residues long. The CDR3 sequence: CASRNDYEQYF. The CDR3 region has the DNA TGTGCCAGCAGGAACGACTACGAGCAGTACTTC.

The chain joins TRBV5-6 to TRBJ1-4; TRBD1 agrees at 9 bases. Trimming took 2 bases from V and 3 from J; bases not matched to a gene: 11. Germline V gene data show CDR1 as SGHDT and CDR2 as YYEEEE. The CDR3 consists of 18 residues. The CDR3: CASSLIGQGFDANEKLFF. CDR3 in DNA: TGTGCCAGCAGCTTAATCGGACAGGGGTTTGACGCTAATGAAAAACTGTTTTTT.

The V gene is TRBV20-1, the J gene TRBJ2-7; 7 bases fit TRBD1. Germline CDR1 is DFQATT and CDR2 is SNEGSKA (reference sequence). V lost 5 bases to trimming and J lost 5 bases; unmatched junction nucleotides: 3. This CDR3 contains 11 residues. The CDR3 coding sequence is TGCAGTGCTCCAGACAGGGACGAGCAGTACTTC. It yields the protein CSAPDRDEQYF.

The chain couples TRBV4-2 to TRBJ1-5; the match to TRBD1 covers 10 bases. The CDR3 has 20 residues. Germline CDR1 reads LGHNA; CDR2 reads YNFKEQ. V was clipped by 1 base and J by 1 base; unmatched bases: 13. As DNA, the CDR3 is TGTGCCAGCAGCCAAGCCTTAATCCCGGGACAGGGGTCGAGCAATCAGCCCCAGCATTTT. It encodes CASSQALIPGQGSSNQPQHF.

The chain uses TRBV10-3 and TRBJ1-1, with TRBD1 matching 10 bases. Germline CDR1 is ENHRY and CDR2 is SYGVKD. This CDR3 spans 17 amino acids. Trimming cost V 8 bases and J 0 bases; bases outside gene matches: 12. CDR3 region: CAIASGTGALMNTEAFF. CDR3 nucleotide sequence: TGTGCCATCGCTTCCGGGACAGGGGCGTTAATGAACACTGAAGCTTTCTTT.

The chain uses TRBV28 and TRBJ1-5; possibly TRBD1 for D (6 bases). Trimming took 2 bases from V and 3 from J, leaving 11 bases between them. The CDR3 loop spans 15 amino acids. The germline V gene has CDR1 MDHEN and CDR2 SYDVKM. The CDR3 coding sequence is TGTGCCAGCAGTTTAGGGGGGGCTCACAATCAGCCCCAGCATTTT. Protein: CASSLGGAHNQPQHF. The full variable domain, completed using reference TRBV28 and TRBJ1-5, is DVKVTQSSRYLVKRTGEKVFLECVQDMDHENMFWYRQDPGLGLRLIYFSYDVKMKEKGDIPEGYSVSREKKERFSLILESASTNQTSMYLCASSLGGAHNQPQHFGDGTRLSIL.

This chain links TRBV6-5 with TRBJ1-1; D is unresolved. V was shortened by 3 bases and J by 0 bases, with 8 bases between the two germline ends. Germline loops: CDR1 MNHEY, CDR2 SVGAGI. The CDR3 contains 14 residues. CDR3 sequence: CASSYGTVNTEAFF. DNA for the CDR3: TGTGCCAGCAGTTATGGAACAGTGAACACTGAAGCTTTCTTT.

The CDR3 sequence is CASSQDRGPGYEQYF. The CDR3 DNA follows: TGCGCCAGCAGCCAAGACAGGGGGCCGGGTTACGAGCAGTACTTC. J is TRBJ2-7 and V is TRBV4-3, with 8 bases that match TRBD1. CDR1 is LGHNA, CDR2 YSLEER, per germline. The V segment lost 0 bases and the J segment 4 bases; nucleotides outside the gene matches: 5. The CDR3 runs 15 residues.

The V call is TRBV27, the J call TRBJ1-1; D is unclear. There are 14 residues in the CDR3. CDR1 is MNHEY and CDR2 is SMNVEV in the germline V gene (reference sequence). V lost 4 bases, J lost 2 bases, and 11 bases lay in between. The CDR3 DNA sequence: TGTGCCAGCAGTTCCCATGCAGGAAACACTGAAGCTTTCTTT. Its protein is CASSSHAGNTEAFF.

This chain links TRBV10-1 with TRBJ2-3; 14 bases are shared with TRBD2. The V gene end was trimmed by 4 bases and the J gene end by 2 bases; junction bases not matched to a gene: 11. CDR1 and CDR2 from the germline V gene are WNHNN and SYGVQD (reference sequence). This CDR3 is built from 19 residues. CDR3 loop: CASSATGTSGSGATDTQYF. DNA of the CDR3: TGCGCCAGCAGTGCCACCGGGACTAGCGGGAGTGGGGCCACAGATACGCAGTATTTT.

V usage is TRBV6-5 and J usage is TRBJ2-1; 8 bases are shared with TRBD1. With V trimmed by 4 bases and J by 6 bases, 5 bases remained unmatched. The CDR3 spans 14 residues. Germline CDR1 and CDR2: MNHEY and SVGAGI. For the CDR3, the DNA is TGTGCCAGCAGTTCCGGGACAGGTATCAATGAGCAGTTCTTC. This sequence encodes CASSSGTGINEQFF.